The rows below give T cell receptor beta chains drawn from one sample of a study of shared clonotypes between healthy human individuals. Produced via immunoSEQ multiplex PCR; TCRdb's table is partial and in-frame only. Of about 2.3 million clones in the sample, roughly 92% were seen once. The specimen sequenced was naive CD4+ T cells from PBMCs. The receptors here all came from a man younger than 30 in good health. Some clones in this sample may be carry-over from other donors' samples. The CDR3 runs from the conserved cysteine through the conserved F or W. D genes are given only for firm matches. A clone size is listed for some rows: how often the clone was seen (once, few, many), or a class if it is expanded.

>TRBJ2-7|.|TRBV6-1|TRBD2
TGTGCCAGCAGTATAGGGCTAGCGGGCTCCTACGAGCAGTACTTC
CASSIGLAGSYEQYF
>TRBJ2-1|.|TRBV11-3|.
TGTGCCAGCAGCTTATCGGCGTCCTACAATGAGCAGTTCTTC
CASSLSASYNEQFF
>TRBJ1-3|.|TRBV18|TRBD1
TGTGCCAGCTCTCAGACAGGGATTCAAGGGCACACCATATATTTT
CASSQTGIQGHTIYF
>TRBJ1-5|once|TRBV7-2|TRBD1
TGTGCCAGCAGCTTAGGCAGGGGGCATCAGCCCCAGCATTTT
CASSLGRGHQPQHF
>TRBJ2-2|.|TRBV9|.
TGTGCCAGCCACCGGGACGGTACCACCGGGGAGCTGTTTTTT
CASHRDGTTGELFF
>TRBJ1-2|.|TRBV5-5|.
TGTGCCAGCAGCTTGGCTTTCCCAGGTTCTAACTATGGCTACACCTTC
CASSLAFPGSNYGYTF
>TRBJ2-1|.|TRBV5-1|TRBD2
TGCGCCAGCAGCTGGGGAGGACGAGCGGGAGGGCCTTACAATGAGCAGTTCTTC
CASSWGGRAGGPYNEQFF
>TRBJ1-1|.|TRBV11-3|.
TGTGCCAGCAGCTTAGTTGGCAGGCTTGGGGACACTGAAGCTTTCTTT
CASSLVGRLGDTEAFF
>TRBJ2-5|.|TRBV27|.
TGTGCCAGCAGTCGGACAGCAGCGGGGGAGACCCAGTACTTC
CASSRTAAGETQYF
>TRBJ2-2|.|TRBV6-6|.
TGTGCCAGCAGTTATTTCCCGCTTAGATCTTCCGGGGAGCTGTTTTTT
CASSYFPLRSSGELFF
>TRBJ1-2|.|TRBV25-1|TRBD1
TGTGCCAGCAGTGTCCAGGGGGCGCTTAGTGGTGGCTACACCTTC
CASSVQGALSGGYTF
>TRBJ1-5|.|TRBV18|.
TGTGCCAGCTCACCCTCGGCCGGTCCCAATCAGCCCCAGCATTTT
CASSPSAGPNQPQHF
>TRBJ1-3|.|TRBV6-6|.
TGTGCCAGCAGTCCAAGGGCGCTCTCTGGAAACACCATATATTTT
CASSPRALSGNTIYF
>TRBJ1-2|.|TRBV6-1|.
TGTGCCAGCATGCCGACACCCTTGTTTGCCTATGGCTACACCTTC
CASMPTPLFAYGYTF
>TRBJ1-5|.|TRBV5-8|.
TGTGCCAGCAGGGACGTCCTTTATCAGCCCCAGCATTTT
CASRDVLYQPQHF
>TRBJ2-3|.|TRBV4-1|.
TGCGCCAGCAGCAGGTTACTAACTAGCACAGATACGCAGTATTTT
CASSRLLTSTDTQYF
>TRBJ1-5|.|TRBV29-1|.
TGCAGCGCGATACTCGACGCCGGGGGGCCCCAGCATTTT
CSAILDAGGPQHF
>TRBJ1-4|.|TRBV5-1|TRBD1
TGCGCCAGCAGCCCACCGCTCGGGACAGACAGCAATGAAAAACTGTTTTTT
CASSPPLGTDSNEKLFF
>TRBJ1-5|.|TRBV2|.
TGTGCCAGCAGTGATTGGAGTGGCAATCAGCCCCAGCATTTT
CASSDWSGNQPQHF
>TRBJ2-3|.|TRBV5-1|.
TGCGCCAGCAGCTTGTCCCAGTATACCGATACGCAGTATTTT
CASSLSQYTDTQYF
>TRBJ2-5|few|TRBV5-1|.
TGCGCCAGCAGCTTGGAGGGGCAAGAGACCCAGTACTTC
CASSLEGQETQYF
>TRBJ2-7|once|TRBV4-3|TRBD2
TGCGCCAGCAGCCAAGGATTTAGAGAACTAGCGGGAGCCGACGAGCAGTACTTC
CASSQGFRELAGADEQYF
>TRBJ2-7|.|TRBV9|.
TGTGCCAGCAGCGTAGAAGGGATCTACGAGCAGTACTTC
CASSVEGIYEQYF
>TRBJ2-1|.|TRBV19|.
TGTGCCAGTAGTATAATGGGGAGTGTATATTCGATGAATGAGCAGTTCTTC
CASSIMGSVYSMNEQFF
>TRBJ1-1|.|TRBV18|.
TGTGCCAGCCGACCCCTACAGGGCGCAAGCACTGAAGCTTTCTTT
CASRPLQGASTEAFF
>TRBJ2-5|.|TRBV28|.
TGTGCCAGCAGTTCCTCAGAAGACAGAGAGACCCAGTACTTC
CASSSSEDRETQYF
>TRBJ2-5|.|TRBV6-5|.
TGTGCCAGCAGTTACTCGGCCGGGACATTTCAGGAGACCCAGTACTTC
CASSYSAGTFQETQYF